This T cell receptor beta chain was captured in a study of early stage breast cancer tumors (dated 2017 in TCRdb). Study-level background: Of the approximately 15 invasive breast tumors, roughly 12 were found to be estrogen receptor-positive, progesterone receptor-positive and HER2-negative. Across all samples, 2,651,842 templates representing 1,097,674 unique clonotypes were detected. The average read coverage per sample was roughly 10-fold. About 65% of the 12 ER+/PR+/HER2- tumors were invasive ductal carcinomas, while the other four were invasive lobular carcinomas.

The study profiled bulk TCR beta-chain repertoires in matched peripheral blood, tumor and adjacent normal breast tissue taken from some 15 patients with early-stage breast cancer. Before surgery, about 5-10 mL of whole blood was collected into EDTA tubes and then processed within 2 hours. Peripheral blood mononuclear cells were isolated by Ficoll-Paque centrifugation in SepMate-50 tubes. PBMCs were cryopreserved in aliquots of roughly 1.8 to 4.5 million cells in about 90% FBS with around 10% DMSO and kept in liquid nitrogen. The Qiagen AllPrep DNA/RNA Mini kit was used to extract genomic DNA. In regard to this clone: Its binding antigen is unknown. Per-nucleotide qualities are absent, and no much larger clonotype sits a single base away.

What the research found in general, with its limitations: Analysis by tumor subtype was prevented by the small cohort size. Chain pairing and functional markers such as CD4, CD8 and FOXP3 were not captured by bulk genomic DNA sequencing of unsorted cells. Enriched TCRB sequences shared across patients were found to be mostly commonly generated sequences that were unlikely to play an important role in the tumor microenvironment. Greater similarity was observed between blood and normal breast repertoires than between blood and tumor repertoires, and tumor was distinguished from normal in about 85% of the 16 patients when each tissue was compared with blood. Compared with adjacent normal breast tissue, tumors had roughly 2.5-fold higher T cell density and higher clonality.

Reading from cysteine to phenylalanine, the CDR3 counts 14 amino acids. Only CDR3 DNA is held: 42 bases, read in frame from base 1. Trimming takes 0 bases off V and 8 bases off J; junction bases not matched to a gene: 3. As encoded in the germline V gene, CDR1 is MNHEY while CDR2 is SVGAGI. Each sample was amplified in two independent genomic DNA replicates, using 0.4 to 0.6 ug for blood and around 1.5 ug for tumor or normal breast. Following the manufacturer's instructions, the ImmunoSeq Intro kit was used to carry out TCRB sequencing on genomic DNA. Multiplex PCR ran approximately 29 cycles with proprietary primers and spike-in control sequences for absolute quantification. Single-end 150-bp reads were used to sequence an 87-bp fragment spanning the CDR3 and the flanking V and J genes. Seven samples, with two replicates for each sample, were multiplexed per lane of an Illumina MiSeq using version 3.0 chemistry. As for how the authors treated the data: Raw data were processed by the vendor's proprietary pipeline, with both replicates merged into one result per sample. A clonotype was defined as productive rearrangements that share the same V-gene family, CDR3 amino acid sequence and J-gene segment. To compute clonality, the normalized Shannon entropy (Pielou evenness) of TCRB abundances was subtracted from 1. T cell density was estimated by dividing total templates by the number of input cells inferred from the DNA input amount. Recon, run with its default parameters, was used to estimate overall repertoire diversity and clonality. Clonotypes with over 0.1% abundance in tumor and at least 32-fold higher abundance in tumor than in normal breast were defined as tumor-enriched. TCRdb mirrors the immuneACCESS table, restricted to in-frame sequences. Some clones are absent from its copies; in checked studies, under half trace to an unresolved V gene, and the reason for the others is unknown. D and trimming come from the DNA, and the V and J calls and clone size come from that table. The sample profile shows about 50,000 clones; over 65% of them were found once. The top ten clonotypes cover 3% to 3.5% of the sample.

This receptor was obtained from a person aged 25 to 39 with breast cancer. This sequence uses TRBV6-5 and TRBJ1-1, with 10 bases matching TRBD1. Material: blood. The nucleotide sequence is TGTGCCAGCAGTTACTCGTGGACAGGGGGGGAAGCTTTCTTT. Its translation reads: CASSYSWTGGEAFF.